A selection of T cell receptor beta chains follows, all from one sample in a study of type 1 and type 2 diabetes patients. TCRdb reprocessed the multiplex PCR reads with MiXCR, giving one entry per CDR3 protein. This sample has about 290,000 distinct CDR3 sequences, with more than 45% found just once. The material sequenced was peripheral blood mononuclear cells (PBMCs). Receptors were obtained from a man in his late teens or twenties with type 2 diabetes. Both conserved end residues are part of each CDR3. D genes are given only for firm matches. The size field is filled for only some rows; it gives once, few, many or a size class.

CDR3aa,CDR3nt,d_gene,abundance,v_gene,j_gene
CATSTGYNEQFF,TGTGCCACCAGCACTGGCTACAATGAGCAGTTCTTC,-,many,TRBV15,TRBJ2-1
CASSKRTEGASPLHF,TGTGCCAGCAGCAAACGGACGGAGGGGGCTTCACCCCTCCACTTT,TRBD1,once,TRBV6-6,TRBJ1-6
CASSLEGGGTTGELFF,TGTGCCAGCAGCTTAGAAGGGGGCGGTACCACCGGGGAGCTGTTTTTT,TRBD1,few,TRBV7-2,TRBJ2-2
CSARSGRPEAFF,TGCAGTGCTAGGTCAGGGAGACCTGAAGCTTTCTTT,-,-,TRBV20-1,TRBJ1-1
CASSPQSSYEQYF,TGTGCCAGCAGCCCCCAAAGCTCCTACGAGCAGTACTTC,-,once,TRBV7-9,TRBJ2-7
CASSQVLETQYF,TGTGCCAGCAGCCAAGTTTTGGAGACCCAGTACTTC,-,-,TRBV10-3,TRBJ2-5
CASSSSSDRGYFYEQYF,TGTGCCAGCAGCTCCAGCTCCGACAGGGGGTATTTCTACGAGCAGTACTTC,TRBD1,-,TRBV12-3/TRBV12-4,TRBJ2-7
CASGETQYF,TGTGCCTCTGGGGAGACCCAGTACTTC,-,many,TRBV24-1,TRBJ2-5
CASGWDRAYEQYF,TGTGCCAGTGGATGGGACAGAGCCTACGAGCAGTACTTC,TRBD1,many,TRBV2,TRBJ2-7
CAGLGAVQHTDTQYF,TGTGCCGGCTTGGGAGCGGTTCAGCACACAGATACGCAGTATTTT,-,-,TRBV2,TRBJ2-3
CAWSLSRNTEAFF,TGTGCCTGGAGCCTTAGTCGGAACACTGAAGCTTTCTTT,-,few,TRBV30,TRBJ1-1
CAIGTGTANTGELFF,TGTGCCATCGGAACAGGGACCGCGAACACCGGGGAGCTGTTTTTT,-,-,TRBV15,TRBJ2-2
CASSGKGAGTQYF,TGTGCCAGCAGTGGAAAAGGCGCCGGGACCCAGTACTTC,-,-,TRBV2,TRBJ2-5
CASSLAIQSGGAQETQYF,TGTGCCAGCAGCTTAGCGATCCAGAGCGGGGGGGCCCAAGAGACCCAGTACTTC,TRBD2,-,TRBV7-2,TRBJ2-5
CSARDSLRREAFF,TGCAGTGCTAGAGATAGCTTGCGACGGGAAGCTTTCTTT,-,-,TRBV20-1,TRBJ1-1
CSAWDISTGELFF,TGCAGCGCCTGGGACATCAGCACCGGGGAGCTGTTTTTT,-,-,TRBV29-1,TRBJ2-2
CSFRTGSYEQYF,TGCAGCTTTAGGACAGGGTCGTACGAGCAGTACTTC,TRBD1,-,TRBV29-1,TRBJ2-7
CASSMGWGGNYEQYF,TGTGCCAGTAGTATGGGATGGGGGGGCAACTACGAGCAGTACTTC,-,-,TRBV30,TRBJ2-7
CASSERLSGPEQFF,TGCGCCAGCAGTGAGCGCCTTAGCGGGCCTGAGCAGTTCTTC,TRBD2,once,TRBV7-2,TRBJ2-1
CSARGVGTSVSYEQYF,TGCAGTGCTCGCGGGGTGGGGACTAGCGTCTCCTACGAGCAGTACTTC,TRBD2,few,TRBV20-1,TRBJ2-7
CASSPGGGKTEAFF,TGTGCCAGCAGCCCCGGCGGCGGAAAAACTGAAGCTTTCTTT,-,-,TRBV12-3/TRBV12-4,TRBJ1-1
CAWSPRLAGYNEQFF,TGTGCCTGGAGTCCTAGACTAGCGGGGTACAATGAGCAGTTCTTC,TRBD2,few,TRBV30,TRBJ2-1
CASSLAGGLRGQYF,TGTGCCAGCAGTTTAGCGGGGGGACTACGCGGGCAGTACTTC,TRBD2,-,TRBV12-3/TRBV12-4,TRBJ2-7
CASSSEGNTEAFF,TGTGCCAGCAGTTCAGAGGGGAACACTGAAGCTTTCTTT,-,few,TRBV27,TRBJ1-1